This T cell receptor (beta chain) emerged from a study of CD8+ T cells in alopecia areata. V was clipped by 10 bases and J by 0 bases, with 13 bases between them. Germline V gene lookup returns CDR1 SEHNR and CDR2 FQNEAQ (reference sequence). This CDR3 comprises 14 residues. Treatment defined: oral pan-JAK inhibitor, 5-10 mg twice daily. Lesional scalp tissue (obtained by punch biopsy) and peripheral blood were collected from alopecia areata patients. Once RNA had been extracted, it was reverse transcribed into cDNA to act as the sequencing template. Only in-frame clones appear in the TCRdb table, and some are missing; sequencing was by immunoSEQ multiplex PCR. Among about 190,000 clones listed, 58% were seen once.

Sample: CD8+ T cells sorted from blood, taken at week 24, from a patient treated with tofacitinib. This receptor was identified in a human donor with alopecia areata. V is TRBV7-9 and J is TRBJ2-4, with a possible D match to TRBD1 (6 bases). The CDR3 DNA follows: TGTGCCACCCGGGGACATATAGCCAAAAACATTCAGTACTTC. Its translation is CATRGHIAKNIQYF.